A selection of T cell receptor beta chains follows, all from one sample in a study of shared clonotypes between healthy human individuals. The protocol was immunoSEQ multiplex PCR, while the TCRdb copy is restricted to in-frame clones and leaves out a portion. The table lists around 2,000,000 clones, around 96% of them singletons. Sequenced material: naive CD8+ T cells sorted from blood. These receptors originate from a man between 18 and 35 years old in good health. Each CDR3 is given without its conserved first and last residue. Each record gives: V gene, J gene, CDR3 protein.

>TRBV15|TRBJ1-5
ATSKGLSNQPQH
>TRBV9|TRBJ2-1
ASSSRLYNEQF
>TRBV15|TRBJ2-1
ATTVRESNEQF
>TRBV27|TRBJ1-1
ASSFAVEGNTEAF
>TRBV7-6|TRBJ2-1
ASSPEPSYNEQF
>TRBV10-3|TRBJ2-7
AISVGPSYEQY
>TRBV19|TRBJ2-7
ASSAGTVASEQY
>TRBV28|TRBJ1-4
ASINRQGGEKLF
>TRBV4-1|TRBJ1-4
ASSQDQGIHEKLF
>TRBV13|TRBJ1-4
ASSLGPGDYEKLF
>TRBV19|TRBJ2-7
ASSAGAKTYEQY
>TRBV10-3|TRBJ1-1
ATTGEWGEAF
>TRBV18|TRBJ2-1
ASSPGQGGWDEQF
>TRBV6-5|TRBJ1-2
ASSYSGATDYGYT
>TRBV7-9|TRBJ1-4
ASSSRTTVSTNEKLF
>TRBV2|TRBJ2-5
ASSPIGGAETQY
>TRBV5-1|TRBJ2-1
ASSVGPGLANEQF
>TRBV7-3|TRBJ2-3
ASSPLGGTDTQY
>TRBV27|TRBJ1-1
ANGQADTEAF
>TRBV4-3|TRBJ2-1
ASSQVPQRSNEQF
>TRBV19|TRBJ1-1
ASSIAPISTEAF
>TRBV4-3|TRBJ1-2
ASSQDQGGSYGYT
>TRBV29-1|TRBJ2-7
SVEENWTYEQY
>TRBV29-1|TRBJ2-3
SVIRSNTDTQY
>TRBV2|TRBJ2-3
ASRALPGFTDTQY
>TRBV5-6|-
ASSSAGTGRHEQY
>TRBV4-3|TRBJ1-2
ASSQDPGGFDYGYT
>TRBV13|TRBJ2-3
ASSWGPDTQY
>TRBV7-9|TRBJ2-7
ASSGAGGPDEQY
>TRBV4-1|TRBJ2-3
ASSQGRGTDTQY
>TRBV29-1|TRBJ2-7
SVEKQGYEQY
>TRBV29-1|TRBJ2-7
SVEGEENEQY
>TRBV5-4|TRBJ2-7
ASSRPGQVYEQY
>TRBV18|TRBJ2-2
ASSLGQGATGELF
>TRBV11-3|TRBJ2-1
ASSKGQGAREQF
>TRBV7-9|TRBJ2-7
ASSFSEKGPSGEQY
>TRBV6-5|TRBJ2-7
ASSYNPTTYEQY
>TRBV11-3|TRBJ2-7
ASSAHGQADSPSYEQY
>TRBV6-1|TRBJ2-1
ASSEVWKSSYNEQF
>TRBV7-9|TRBJ1-5
ASSLGGQPQH
>TRBV9|TRBJ2-2
ASSVGTSGELF
>TRBV6-5|TRBJ2-5
ASSLIGGTLETQY